These 10 T cell receptor beta chains were sequenced from one sample in a study of T cells expressing NK-cell markers. TCRdb derives one entry per CDR3 protein from the 5' RACE reads, leaving out DNA. The sample yields under 600,000 distinct CDR3 sequences, of which the top ten take up approximately 1.5%. The material sequenced was blood T cells: a sorted CD56 or NKG2C T cell subset, CD4+ or CD8+ T cells, or bulk PBMC T cells (not recorded which). These receptors came from a woman aged 50 to 65 in good health.

The chain carries TRBV29-1 and TRBJ2-1; without DNA, the TCRdb call of TRBD1 cannot be checked. The CDR3 sequence is 14 residues long. Germline CDR1 SQVTM, CDR2 ANQGSEA. CDR3 sequence reads: CSVGGQGAFYEQFF.

The V and J genes are TRBV7-8 and TRBJ2-2; checking the TCRdb D call of TRBD2 is not possible without DNA. In germline, CDR1 is SGHVS, CDR2 FQNEAQ. The CDR3 sequence is 16 residues long. The CDR3 region is CASNPLALEMAGELFF.

The chain has TRBV25-1 and TRBJ1-3. The germline V gene has CDR1 MGHDK and CDR2 SYGVNS. The CDR3 is made up of 13 amino acids. The CDR3 here is CASSRGSSTGIYF.

The chain carries TRBV12-3 or TRBV12-4 and TRBJ1-1; checking the TCRdb D call of TRBD1 is not possible without DNA. The CDR3 covers 15 residues. Here the CDR3 reads CASRKNGAINTEAFF.

The V call is TRBV5-1, the J call TRBJ1-2; the TRBD1 assignment by TCRdb is unverifiable without DNA. This CDR3 spans 13 amino acids. CDR1 and CDR2 (germline): SGHRS, YFSETQ. The CDR3 sequence: CASSLASGREYTF.

The rearrangement links TRBV9 to TRBJ1-5. Germline CDR1 is SGDLS and CDR2 is YYNGEE. The CDR3 loop spans 14 amino acids. The CDR3 sequence: CASSVEAGPQPQHF.

The V gene is TRBV3-1, the J gene TRBJ2-1; no DNA is available, so the TRBD2 call from TCRdb remains unchecked. The length of the CDR3 is 18 residues. The V gene's germline CDR1 is LGHDT and CDR2 YNNKEL (reference sequence). The CDR3 loop reads CASSQDSLGASGREEQFF.

The chain has TRBV4-1 and TRBJ2-1; TCRdb picks TRBD2, but there is no DNA to check that call. This CDR3 region has 15 residues. CDR1 MGHRA and CDR2 YSYEKL come from the germline V gene. This chain's CDR3 is CASSQGASRHNEQFF.

This chain uses TRBV12-3 or TRBV12-4 with TRBJ2-1. The CDR3 runs to 13 residues. CDR3: CASSLGAPFVQFF.

This chain uses TRBV5-5 with TRBJ2-7; the TRBD1 assignment by TCRdb is unverifiable without DNA. CDR3 length equals 13 residues. Germline CDR1 SGHKS, CDR2 YYEKEE (reference sequence). CDR3 amino acids: CASSLDRAYEQYF.